The rows below give T cell receptor beta chains drawn from one sample of a study of blood T cell repertoires in COVID-19. The repertoire was sequenced with immunoSEQ multiplex PCR; TCRdb's copy has only in-frame clones and lacks some. Of 150,000 to 180,000 clones in the sample, under 85% are singletons; the top ten hold roughly 3.5%. What was sequenced was peripheral blood. The receptors here all came from a woman older than 75 with acute or convalescent COVID-19. The CDR3 runs from the conserved cysteine through the conserved F or W. A D gene is named only where the DNA matches it firmly. For some rows the clone size is stated as once, few or many, or as a class when expanded; others skip it.

d_gene: TRBD1; v_gene: TRBV7-8; j_gene: TRBJ2-5; abundance: NA; CDR3nt: TGTGCCAGCAGCTTCGACAGGGTTGAGACCCAGTACTTC; CDR3aa: CASSFDRVETQYF
d_gene: TRBD1; v_gene: TRBV20-1; j_gene: TRBJ2-1; abundance: few; CDR3nt: TGCAGTGCTAGTGACAGGGACTACAATGAGCAGTTCTTC; CDR3aa: CSASDRDYNEQFF
d_gene: NA; v_gene: TRBV7-2; j_gene: TRBJ2-7; abundance: NA; CDR3nt: TGTGCCAGCAGCTTAGCAGGGGGAGTGACATACGAGCAGTACTTC; CDR3aa: CASSLAGGVTYEQYF
d_gene: TRBD1; v_gene: TRBV6-1; j_gene: TRBJ2-4; abundance: NA; CDR3nt: TGTGCCAGCAGTGAATACGGGACAGGGGGCGCAATACCCAAAAACATTCAGTACTTC; CDR3aa: CASSEYGTGGAIPKNIQYF
d_gene: TRBD2; v_gene: TRBV7-9; j_gene: TRBJ2-3; abundance: NA; CDR3nt: TGTGCCAGCAGCTTCATCGGACTAGCGGGAGGGGCGGATACGCAGTATTTT; CDR3aa: CASSFIGLAGGADTQYF
d_gene: NA; v_gene: TRBV5-1; j_gene: TRBJ1-3; abundance: NA; CDR3nt: TGCGCCAGCAGCCCCACCCAACAGGGTTACTCTGGAAACACCATATATTTT; CDR3aa: CASSPTQQGYSGNTIYF
d_gene: NA; v_gene: TRBV6-5; j_gene: TRBJ2-1; abundance: NA; CDR3nt: TGTGCCACCATCGAACGGGGGGCGAACAATGAGCAGTTCTTC; CDR3aa: CATIERGANNEQFF
d_gene: NA; v_gene: TRBV29-1; j_gene: TRBJ1-1; abundance: NA; CDR3nt: TGCAGCGGGCACAGGGAAGGGGGCACTGAAGCTTTCTTT; CDR3aa: CSGHREGGTEAFF
d_gene: TRBD1; v_gene: TRBV7-2; j_gene: TRBJ1-5; abundance: NA; CDR3nt: TGTGCCAGCAGCTCCGGGGACAGCCCACATCAGCCCCAGCATTTT; CDR3aa: CASSSGDSPHQPQHF
d_gene: NA; v_gene: TRBV3-1/TRBV3-2; j_gene: TRBJ1-6; abundance: NA; CDR3nt: TGTGCCAGCAGCCAAGTTTCGGGGTCCTATAATTCACCCCTCCACTTT; CDR3aa: CASSQVSGSYNSPLHF
d_gene: NA; v_gene: TRBV28; j_gene: TRBJ1-5; abundance: NA; CDR3nt: TGTGCCAGCAGTTTGAAGAGGATAGAGTATCAGCCCCAGCATTTT; CDR3aa: CASSLKRIEYQPQHF
d_gene: NA; v_gene: TRBV10-3; j_gene: TRBJ1-1; abundance: NA; CDR3nt: TGTGCCATCACTAGGACAGATTCAGACACTGAAGCTTTCTTT; CDR3aa: CAITRTDSDTEAFF
d_gene: NA; v_gene: TRBV16; j_gene: TRBJ1-2; abundance: NA; CDR3nt: TGTGCCAGCAGCCCAGGCCAGGGTTATGGCTACACCTTC; CDR3aa: CASSPGQGYGYTF
d_gene: NA; v_gene: TRBV11-2; j_gene: TRBJ1-4; abundance: NA; CDR3nt: TGTGCCAGCAGCCCTCGGGACACAGCAACTAATGAAAAACTGTTTTTT; CDR3aa: CASSPRDTATNEKLFF
d_gene: TRBD2; v_gene: TRBV29-1; j_gene: TRBJ2-1; abundance: NA; CDR3nt: TGCAGCTGCCGGACTAGCGGGGATAAGCAGTTCTTC; CDR3aa: CSCRTSGDKQFF
d_gene: TRBD1; v_gene: TRBV11-2; j_gene: TRBJ1-6; abundance: few; CDR3nt: TGTGCCAGCACCTGGGAGCAGACAGGGAATTCACCCCTCCACTTT; CDR3aa: CASTWEQTGNSPLHF
d_gene: NA; v_gene: TRBV7-2; j_gene: TRBJ1-1; abundance: NA; CDR3nt: TGTGCCAGCAGCTTCCAGGCAGAGGGCACTGAAGCTTTCTTT; CDR3aa: CASSFQAEGTEAFF
d_gene: NA; v_gene: TRBV5-1; j_gene: TRBJ1-2; abundance: few; CDR3nt: TGCGCCAGCAGCTTGGAGACCTCGGCGGGCTATGGCTACACCTTC; CDR3aa: CASSLETSAGYGYTF
d_gene: NA; v_gene: TRBV9; j_gene: TRBJ2-7; abundance: NA; CDR3nt: TGTGCCAGCAACAAGGGGGGGAGCGACTACGAGCAGTACTTC; CDR3aa: CASNKGGSDYEQYF
d_gene: TRBD1; v_gene: TRBV6-6; j_gene: TRBJ2-4; abundance: NA; CDR3nt: TGTGCCAGCAGTGCCGGGACAGGAAACATTCAGTACTTC; CDR3aa: CASSAGTGNIQYF
d_gene: NA; v_gene: TRBV3-1/TRBV3-2; j_gene: TRBJ2-1; abundance: NA; CDR3nt: TGTGCCAGCAGCTTGCGGGGGCAATTCAACAATGAGCAGTTCTTC; CDR3aa: CASSLRGQFNNEQFF
d_gene: NA; v_gene: TRBV5-1; j_gene: TRBJ2-5; abundance: NA; CDR3nt: TGCGCCAGCAGCTTGGTAGCCACCCCGGAAGAGACCCAGTACTTC; CDR3aa: CASSLVATPEETQYF
d_gene: NA; v_gene: TRBV2; j_gene: TRBJ2-1; abundance: NA; CDR3nt: TGTGCCAGCAGACCCGACACCTACAATGAGCAGTTCTTC; CDR3aa: CASRPDTYNEQFF
d_gene: TRBD2; v_gene: TRBV30; j_gene: TRBJ2-7; abundance: NA; CDR3nt: TGTGCCTGGAGTGTACTCAGCGGGATTTCCTACGAGCAGTACTTC; CDR3aa: CAWSVLSGISYEQYF
d_gene: TRBD1; v_gene: TRBV23-1; j_gene: TRBJ1-4; abundance: NA; CDR3nt: TGCGCCAGCAGTCCGGACAGGAGGGGGCTTATTGGTGAAAAACTGTTTTTT; CDR3aa: CASSPDRRGLIGEKLFF
d_gene: TRBD2; v_gene: TRBV9; j_gene: TRBJ2-1; abundance: NA; CDR3nt: TGTGCCAGCAGCGTAGCTAGCGGGAGGGCAGGGCACAATGAGCAGTTCTTC; CDR3aa: CASSVASGRAGHNEQFF
d_gene: TRBD1; v_gene: TRBV13; j_gene: TRBJ2-2; abundance: NA; CDR3nt: TGTGCCAGCAGCGGCTACAGGGGCCAAGCGAACACCGGGGAGCTGTTTTTT; CDR3aa: CASSGYRGQANTGELFF
d_gene: NA; v_gene: TRBV7-3; j_gene: TRBJ1-1; abundance: once; CDR3nt: TGTGCCAGCAGCTCTAATTCCCCAGGGAATGGGGCTGAAGCTTTCTTT; CDR3aa: CASSSNSPGNGAEAFF
d_gene: NA; v_gene: TRBV7-2; j_gene: TRBJ2-7; abundance: few; CDR3nt: TGTGCCAGCAGCCTGGGCCAGGGGATCGGCGAGCAGTACTTC; CDR3aa: CASSLGQGIGEQYF
d_gene: TRBD2; v_gene: TRBV30; j_gene: TRBJ2-7; abundance: NA; CDR3nt: TGTGCCGTGACTAGCGGGAGAGCCTACGAGCAGTACTTC; CDR3aa: CAVTSGRAYEQYF
d_gene: TRBD1; v_gene: TRBV7-6; j_gene: TRBJ1-1; abundance: NA; CDR3nt: TGTGCCAGCAGCTTAAGAAGGGACAGGGAGACTGAAGCTTTCTTT; CDR3aa: CASSLRRDRETEAFF
d_gene: NA; v_gene: TRBV5-8; j_gene: TRBJ1-1; abundance: NA; CDR3nt: TGTGCCAGCAGCTTCCTCGGGGGAAGGATGAACACTGAAGCTTTCTTT; CDR3aa: CASSFLGGRMNTEAFF
d_gene: TRBD1; v_gene: TRBV5-8; j_gene: TRBJ1-4; abundance: NA; CDR3nt: TGTGCCAGCAGCCAAACACGGGGACAGGGGAATGAAAAACTGTTTTTT; CDR3aa: CASSQTRGQGNEKLFF
d_gene: TRBD2; v_gene: TRBV18; j_gene: TRBJ2-1; abundance: NA; CDR3nt: TGTGCCAGCTCACCGAGGACTAGGATGGATGAGCAGTTCTTC; CDR3aa: CASSPRTRMDEQFF
d_gene: NA; v_gene: TRBV6-5; j_gene: TRBJ1-1; abundance: NA; CDR3nt: TGTGCCAGCAGTTACAGGCGGAACTCTAACACTGAAGCTTTCTTT; CDR3aa: CASSYRRNSNTEAFF
d_gene: TRBD1; v_gene: TRBV7-8; j_gene: TRBJ2-7; abundance: once; CDR3nt: TGTGCCAGCAGCCCCTCGGGACAGGGCTACGAGCAGTACTTC; CDR3aa: CASSPSGQGYEQYF
d_gene: NA; v_gene: TRBV7-2; j_gene: TRBJ1-1; abundance: NA; CDR3nt: TGTGCCAGCAGCGTGGGACAGAACACTGAAGCTTTCTTT; CDR3aa: CASSVGQNTEAFF
d_gene: NA; v_gene: TRBV6-5; j_gene: TRBJ1-4; abundance: NA; CDR3nt: TGTGCCAGCAGTTACGGTGGAGCAACTAATGAAAAACTGTTTTTT; CDR3aa: CASSYGGATNEKLFF
d_gene: NA; v_gene: TRBV12-3/TRBV12-4; j_gene: TRBJ1-1; abundance: NA; CDR3nt: TGTGCCAGCAGTTTTGGAGGAGGTGAAGCTTTCTTT; CDR3aa: CASSFGGGEAFF
d_gene: TRBD2; v_gene: TRBV5-1; j_gene: TRBJ2-5; abundance: NA; CDR3nt: TGCGCCAGCAGCTATCTAGCGGGTCAAGAGACCCAGTACTTC; CDR3aa: CASSYLAGQETQYF
d_gene: NA; v_gene: TRBV12-3/TRBV12-4; j_gene: TRBJ2-7; abundance: few; CDR3nt: TGTGCCAGCAGTTTAGGGCACCACTACGAGCAGTACTTC; CDR3aa: CASSLGHHYEQYF
d_gene: TRBD1; v_gene: TRBV7-9; j_gene: TRBJ2-3; abundance: once; CDR3nt: TGTGCCAGCAGCTTAGCCGGGACAGGAGTTTCAGATACGCAGTATTTT; CDR3aa: CASSLAGTGVSDTQYF
d_gene: NA; v_gene: TRBV2; j_gene: TRBJ1-4; abundance: NA; CDR3nt: TGTGCCAGCAGTGGAGGGCAGGGGTACGAAAAACTGTTTTTT; CDR3aa: CASSGGQGYEKLFF
d_gene: TRBD2; v_gene: TRBV3-1/TRBV3-2; j_gene: TRBJ2-5; abundance: NA; CDR3nt: TGTGCCAGCTCTGGACTAGCGGGTCAAGAGACCCAGTACTTC; CDR3aa: CASSGLAGQETQYF
d_gene: TRBD1; v_gene: TRBV5-1; j_gene: TRBJ1-6; abundance: NA; CDR3nt: TGCGCCAGCAGGATGACAGGGTATAATTCACCCCTCCACTTT; CDR3aa: CASRMTGYNSPLHF
d_gene: NA; v_gene: TRBV7-8; j_gene: TRBJ1-1; abundance: NA; CDR3nt: TGTGCCAGCTCCTGGGGGGAGAGTGGGTTGACTGAAGCTTTCTTT; CDR3aa: CASSWGESGLTEAFF
d_gene: NA; v_gene: TRBV11-1; j_gene: TRBJ2-4; abundance: NA; CDR3nt: TGTGCCAGCAGCTTACCCAGTGCCAACATTCAGTACTTC; CDR3aa: CASSLPSANIQYF
d_gene: TRBD1; v_gene: TRBV7-3; j_gene: TRBJ2-2; abundance: NA; CDR3nt: TGTGCCAGCAGCCAGGGACAGGTCACCGGGGAGCTGTTTTTT; CDR3aa: CASSQGQVTGELFF
d_gene: TRBD1; v_gene: TRBV14; j_gene: TRBJ2-1; abundance: NA; CDR3nt: TGTGCCAGCAGCCAAGGTTTAACAGGGGGCTTGTACAATGAGCAGTTCTTC; CDR3aa: CASSQGLTGGLYNEQFF